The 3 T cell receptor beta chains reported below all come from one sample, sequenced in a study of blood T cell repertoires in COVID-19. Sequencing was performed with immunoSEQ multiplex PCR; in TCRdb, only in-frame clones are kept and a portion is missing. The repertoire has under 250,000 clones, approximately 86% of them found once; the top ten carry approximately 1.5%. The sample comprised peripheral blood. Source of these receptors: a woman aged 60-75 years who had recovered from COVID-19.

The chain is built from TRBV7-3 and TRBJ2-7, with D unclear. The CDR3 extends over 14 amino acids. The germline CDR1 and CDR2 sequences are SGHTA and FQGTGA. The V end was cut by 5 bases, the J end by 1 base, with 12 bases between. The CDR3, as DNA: TGTGCCAGCAGCGCCGAGCCATCGTCCTACGAGCAGTACTTC. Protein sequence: CASSAEPSSYEQYF. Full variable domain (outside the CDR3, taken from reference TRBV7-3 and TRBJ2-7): GAGVSQTPSNKVTEKGKYVELRCDPISGHTALYWYRQSLGQGPEFLIYFQGTGAADDSGLPNDRFFAVRPEGSVSTLKIQRTERGDSAVYLCASSAEPSSYEQYFGPGTRLTVT.

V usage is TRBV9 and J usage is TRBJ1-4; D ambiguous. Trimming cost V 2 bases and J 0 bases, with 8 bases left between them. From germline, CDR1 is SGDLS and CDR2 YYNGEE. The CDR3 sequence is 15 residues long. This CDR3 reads CASSVSGTTNEKLFF. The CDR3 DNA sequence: TGTGCCAGCAGCGTTTCCGGGACAACTAATGAAAAACTGTTTTTT.

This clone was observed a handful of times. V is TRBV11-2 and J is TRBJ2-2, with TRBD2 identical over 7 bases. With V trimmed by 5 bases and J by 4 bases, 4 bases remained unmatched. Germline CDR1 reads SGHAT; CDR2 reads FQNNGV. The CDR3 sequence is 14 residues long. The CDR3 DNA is TGTGCCAGCAGCGCGGGGGTAGGCACCGGGGAGCTGTTTTTT. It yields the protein CASSAGVGTGELFF.